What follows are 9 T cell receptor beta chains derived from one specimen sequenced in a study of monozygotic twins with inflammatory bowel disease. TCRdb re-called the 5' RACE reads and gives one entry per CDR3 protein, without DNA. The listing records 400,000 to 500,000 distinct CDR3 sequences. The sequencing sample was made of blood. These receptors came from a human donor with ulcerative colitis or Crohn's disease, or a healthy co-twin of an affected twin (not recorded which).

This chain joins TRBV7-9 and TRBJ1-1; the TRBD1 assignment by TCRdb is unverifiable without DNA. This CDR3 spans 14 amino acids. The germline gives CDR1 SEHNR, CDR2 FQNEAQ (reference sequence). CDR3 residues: CASSPDRTNTEAFF.

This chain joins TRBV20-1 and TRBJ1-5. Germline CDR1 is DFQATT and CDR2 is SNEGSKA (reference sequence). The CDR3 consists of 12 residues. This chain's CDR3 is CSASEVNQPQHF.

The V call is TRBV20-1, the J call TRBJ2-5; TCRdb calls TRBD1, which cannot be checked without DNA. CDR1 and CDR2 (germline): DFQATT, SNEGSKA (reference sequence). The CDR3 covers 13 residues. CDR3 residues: CSARQQGMETQYF.

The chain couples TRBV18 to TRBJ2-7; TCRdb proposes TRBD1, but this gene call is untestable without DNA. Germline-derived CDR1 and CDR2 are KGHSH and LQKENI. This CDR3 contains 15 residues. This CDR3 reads CASSPKGAAAYEQYF.

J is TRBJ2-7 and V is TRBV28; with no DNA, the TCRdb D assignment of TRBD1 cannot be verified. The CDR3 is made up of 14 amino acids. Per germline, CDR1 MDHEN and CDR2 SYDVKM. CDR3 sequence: CASSFRPWDPEQYF.

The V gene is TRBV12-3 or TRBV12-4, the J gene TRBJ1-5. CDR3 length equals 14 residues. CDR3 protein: CASSLGRAGVPQHF.

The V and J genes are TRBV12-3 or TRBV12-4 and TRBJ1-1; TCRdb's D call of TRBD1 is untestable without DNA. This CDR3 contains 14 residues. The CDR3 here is CASSPGQLNTEAFF.

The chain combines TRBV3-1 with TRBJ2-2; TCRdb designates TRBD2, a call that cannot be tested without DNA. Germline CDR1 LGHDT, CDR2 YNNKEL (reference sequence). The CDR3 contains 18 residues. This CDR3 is CASSRTSGRSSNTGELFF.

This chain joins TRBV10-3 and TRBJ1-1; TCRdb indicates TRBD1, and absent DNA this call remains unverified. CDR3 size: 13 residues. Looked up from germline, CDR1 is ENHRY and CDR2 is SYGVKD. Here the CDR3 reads CATQRQMNTEAFF.